The entry below gives a single T cell receptor (beta chain) sequence along with its context. Sample treatment: 15 to 20 received Ad26.COV2.S at low or high dose, single or two shots; about five received placebo; per-sample allocation not given. Sampling was done on day 63 after the first vaccine or placebo injection. The source of the sample is a study of Ad26.COV2.S vaccination and SARS-CoV-2 variants. Sequencing used immunoSEQ multiplex PCR; TCRdb keeps in-frame clones, though not all of them. The repertoire consists of about 370,000 clones, with 89% occurring once and the leading ten covering around 1.8%. This sequence originates from a person aged 18-60 years who received the Ad26.COV2.S COVID-19 vaccine or a placebo. The specimen comprised peripheral blood, sampled in a trial of Ad26.COV2.S vaccine versus placebo.

The CDR3 sequence: CASSRGRGYEQYF. The CDR3 DNA reads TGTGCCAGCAGCCGTGGACGGGGCTACGAGCAGTACTTC. The gene calls are TRBV5-4 and TRBJ2-7, with a weak D call TRBD2 (5 bases). Germline CDR1 and CDR2: SGHNT and YYREEE (reference sequence). The CDR3 is 13 residues long. V lost 4 bases to trimming and J lost 3 bases, with 11 bases between them. The full variable domain, rest sourced from reference TRBV5-4 and TRBJ2-7, is ETGVTQSPTHLIKTRGQQVTLRCSSQSGHNTVSWYQQALGQGPQFIFQYYREEENGRGNFPPRFSGLQFPNYSSELNVNALELDDSALYLCASSRGRGYEQYFGPGTRLTVT.